A single sample is the source of the 16 T cell receptor beta chains below, sequenced in a study of blood T cell repertoires in COVID-19. Sequencing used immunoSEQ multiplex PCR; TCRdb keeps in-frame clones, though not all of them. The table lists under 200,000 clones, roughly 83% of them singletons. The sequenced material came from peripheral blood. These receptors were taken from a woman in her fifties or sixties with acute or convalescent COVID-19.

The chain recombines TRBV18 with TRBJ2-2, with 9 nucleotides matching TRBD1. V dropped 3 bases and J dropped 4; count of bases not matched to a gene: 9. The CDR3 covers 17 residues. Germline loops: CDR1 KGHSH, CDR2 LQKENI. CDR3 sequence reads: CASSPFRDRVATGELFF. The CDR3, as DNA: TGTGCCAGCTCACCGTTCCGGGACAGGGTGGCCACCGGGGAGCTGTTTTTT.

The chain links TRBV6-4 to TRBJ2-2; D uncertain. Germline lookup yields CDR1 MRHNA and CDR2 SNTAGT. The CDR3 extends over 13 amino acids. Trimming stripped 2 bases from V and 2 bases from J, with 3 bases between. The CDR3 nucleotides are TGTGCCAGCAGTGACATAAACACCGGGGAGCTGTTTTTT. Translated: CASSDINTGELFF.

CDR3 in amino acids: CAWTRLGGPYNSPLHF. The CDR3 nucleotides are TGTGCCTGGACTAGGCTAGGGGGCCCCTATAATTCACCCCTCCACTTT. This chain joins TRBV30 and TRBJ1-6; 7 bases map to TRBD1. CDR1 and CDR2 from the germline V gene are GTSNPN and SVGIG (reference sequence). Germline trimming cut 4 bases from V and 2 bases from J; bases unmatched to any gene: 8. The CDR3 consists of 16 residues.

This chain connects TRBV24-1 to TRBJ1-5; D gene uncertain. CDR1 and CDR2 (germline): KGHDR, SFDVKD. Trimming removed 7 bases from V and 2 bases from J, with 5 bases in between. CDR3 length: 12 residues. CDR3 coding DNA: TGTGCCACCAGCGGGGGCAATCAGCCCCAGCATTTT. This codes for CATSGGNQPQHF.

The gene calls are TRBV12-5 and TRBJ2-7, with 7 bases identical to TRBD2. The J segment lost 0 bases and the V segment lost 0 bases, leaving 8 bases of the junction unmatched. Looked up from germline, CDR1 is LGHNT and CDR2 is FRNRAP. The CDR3 consists of 17 residues. CDR3 amino acids: CASGLVLSGVYSYEQYF. DNA for the CDR3: TGTGCTAGTGGTTTGGTACTCAGCGGGGTTTACTCCTACGAGCAGTACTTC.

The chain carries TRBV6-5 and TRBJ2-5, with D tentatively TRBD1 (6 bases). Germline V gene data show CDR1 as MNHEY and CDR2 as SVGAGI. The CDR3 length is 13 residues. Trimming took 6 bases from V and 3 from J, leaving 11 bases between them. The CDR3 sequence: CASSANREETQYF. The CDR3 nucleotides read TGTGCCAGCAGCGCAAACAGGGAAGAGACCCAGTACTTC.

This chain links TRBV28 with TRBJ2-3; D unclear. V was clipped by 5 bases and J by 1 base, with 19 bases between them. Germline-derived CDR1 and CDR2 are MDHEN and SYDVKM. The CDR3 has 17 residues. CDR3 loop: CASSLPYTGSRTDTQYF. The CDR3 nucleotides read TGTGCCAGCAGTCTCCCCTATACGGGTAGCCGCACAGATACGCAGTATTTT.

The chain couples TRBV7-9 to TRBJ2-7; the D gene is possibly TRBD1 (6 bases). CDR1 SEHNR and CDR2 FQNEAQ come from the germline V gene (reference sequence). CDR3 size: 13 residues. V lost 5 bases, J lost 1 base, and 9 bases lay in between. CDR3 DNA sequence: TGTGCCAGCAGCCGGACAGTTTCCTACGAGCAGTACTTC. It codes for CASSRTVSYEQYF.

V is TRBV5-1 and J is TRBJ2-2; 7 bases line up with TRBD1. CDR3 length: 17 amino acids. With V trimmed by 4 bases and J by 0 bases, 9 bases remained unmatched. CDR1 and CDR2 (germline): SGHRS, YFSETQ. CDR3 sequence (DNA): TGCGCCAGCAGCGTGGCCCCGACAGGGACGAACACCGGGGAGCTGTTTTTT. Amino acid sequence: CASSVAPTGTNTGELFF.

The V and J genes are TRBV5-1 and TRBJ1-6; 9 nucleotides align to TRBD1. Germline V gene lookup returns CDR1 SGHRS and CDR2 YFSETQ. The CDR3 is 18 residues long. J lost 2 bases, V lost 4 bases, and 10 bases had no gene match. The CDR3 region is CASSAGQGFGTYNSPLHF. Here the CDR3 DNA reads TGCGCCAGCAGCGCGGGACAGGGATTCGGCACCTATAATTCACCCCTCCACTTT. The full variable domain, in which reference TRBV5-1 and TRBJ1-6 provide the parts outside the CDR3, is KAGVTQTPRYLIKTRGQQVTLSCSPISGHRSVSWYQQTPGQGLQFLFEYFSETQRNKGNFPGRFSGRQFSNSRSEMNVSTLELGDSALYLCASSAGQGFGTYNSPLHFGNGTRLTVT.

V is TRBV4-1 and J is TRBJ2-3; TRBD2 aligns across 8 bases. The CDR3 is made up of 16 amino acids. Germline V gives CDR1 MGHRA, CDR2 YSYEKL. Trimming removed 4 bases from V and 3 bases from J; junction bases left unmatched: 9. CDR3 amino acids: CASSPGAGGGTDTQYF. DNA of the CDR3: TGCGCCAGCAGCCCGGGGGCGGGGGGCGGTACAGATACGCAGTATTTT.

The chain has TRBV6-6 and TRBJ2-1; D perhaps matches TRBD1 (6 bases). V shed 5 bases and J shed 3 bases, with 20 bases lying between them. Germline V gives CDR1 MNHNY, CDR2 SVGAGI (reference sequence). This CDR3 is built from 17 residues. The CDR3 bases are TGTGCCAGCAGTCCATATGGACAGTTGAGGGGCTACAATGAGCAGTTCTTC. It specifies CASSPYGQLRGYNEQFF.

V gene TRBV6-2 or TRBV6-3 combines with J gene TRBJ2-2, with 9 bases lining up with TRBD2. Germline V lookup: CDR1 MNHEY, CDR2 SVGEGT. Trimming cost V 0 bases and J 4 bases; bases outside gene matches: 3. The length of the CDR3 is 16 residues. CDR3 amino acids: CASSYSRGGTTGELFF. DNA of the CDR3: TGTGCCAGCAGTTACTCGCGGGGGGGCACCACCGGGGAGCTGTTTTTT.

This chain connects TRBV11-2 to TRBJ1-2, with D possibly TRBD1 on 6 matching bases. The germline V gene encodes CDR1 SGHAT and CDR2 FQNNGV. This CDR3 contains 13 residues. The germline V and J ends were trimmed by 3 bases and 3 bases, with 8 bases remaining between them. CDR3 amino acids: CASSLGQHYGYTF. The CDR3 DNA reads TGTGCCAGCAGCTTGGGACAACACTATGGCTACACCTTC.

The rearrangement joins TRBV9 to TRBJ2-7, with 11 bases that match TRBD2. The length of the CDR3 is 14 residues. Germline trimming cut 3 bases from V and 3 bases from J; bases unmatched to any gene: 2. CDR1 and CDR2 from the germline V gene are SGDLS and YYNGEE. The DNA of the CDR3 is TGTGCCAGCAGCGCTACTAGCGGGGGCTACGAGCAGTACTTC. Protein sequence: CASSATSGGYEQYF.

The rearrangement links TRBV14 to TRBJ1-1; perhaps TRBD1 as D (6 bases). V was trimmed by 4 bases and J by 0 bases, leaving 9 bases between them. Germline V CDR1 and CDR2: SGHDN, FVKESK. This CDR3 has 14 amino acids. The CDR3 here is CASSLPGVNTEAFF. For the CDR3, the DNA is TGTGCCAGCAGCCTACCAGGGGTGAACACTGAAGCTTTCTTT.